The rows below give T cell receptor beta chains drawn from one sample of a study of T cell responses to AZD1222 COVID-19 vaccine. Data came from immunoSEQ multiplex PCR; TCRdb stores just in-frame clones and leaves some out. The sample has roughly 170,000 clones, around 90% seen once. Material: peripheral blood, obtained on day 0 of AZD1222 vaccination. These receptors all stem from an adult in good health. Both conserved end residues are part of each CDR3. Each record gives: clone size, J gene, V gene, D gene, CDR3 DNA, CDR3 protein. The D gene is left open where the match is weak. Rows give clone size only sometimes, using once, few, many, or a class for an expanded clone.

clone_size: -
j_call: TRBJ1-5
v_call: TRBV3-1/TRBV3-2
d_call: -
cdr3_nt: TGTGCCAGCAGCCAAGGACAGCTAAACAATCAGCCCCAGCATTTT
cdr3_aa: CASSQGQLNNQPQHF

clone_size: -
j_call: TRBJ2-3
v_call: TRBV28
d_call: -
cdr3_nt: TGTGCCAGCATAGGTCCCCTCACAGATACGCAGTATTTT
cdr3_aa: CASIGPLTDTQYF

clone_size: -
j_call: TRBJ2-1
v_call: TRBV30
d_call: -
cdr3_nt: TGTGCCTGGAGTAGAGGGGATGAGGGCAATGAGCAGTTCTTC
cdr3_aa: CAWSRGDEGNEQFF

clone_size: -
j_call: TRBJ2-3
v_call: TRBV21-1
d_call: -
cdr3_nt: TGTGCCAGCAGCAAAATGGGCGGACTAGCGGGTAATACGCAGTATTTT
cdr3_aa: CASSKMGGLAGNTQYF

clone_size: -
j_call: TRBJ1-4
v_call: TRBV3-1/TRBV3-2
d_call: -
cdr3_nt: TGTGCCAGCAGCCCCTCGCAGGACTGGGCAAAACTGTTTTTT
cdr3_aa: CASSPSQDWAKLFF

clone_size: -
j_call: TRBJ2-5
v_call: TRBV29-1
d_call: -
cdr3_nt: TGCAGCGTTGATGCGCCATCTAGAGGGACCCAGTACTTC
cdr3_aa: CSVDAPSRGTQYF

clone_size: -
j_call: TRBJ2-7
v_call: TRBV27
d_call: TRBD2
cdr3_nt: TGTGCCAGCAGACCCACCCGGGGGGGGCCCTACGAGCAGTACTTC
cdr3_aa: CASRPTRGGPYEQYF

clone_size: -
j_call: TRBJ1-3
v_call: TRBV3-1/TRBV3-2
d_call: -
cdr3_nt: TGTGCCAGCAGCCCCATCTCTGGAAACACCATATATTTT
cdr3_aa: CASSPISGNTIYF

clone_size: -
j_call: TRBJ2-2
v_call: TRBV5-1
d_call: -
cdr3_nt: TGCGCCAGCAGCTTGGGCGTCACGAACACCGGGGAGCTGTTTTTT
cdr3_aa: CASSLGVTNTGELFF

clone_size: -
j_call: TRBJ1-5
v_call: TRBV6-6
d_call: TRBD1
cdr3_nt: TGTGCCAGCAGCTCCCCAACAATGACAGGGAGGGGTAGCAATCAGCCCCAGCATTTT
cdr3_aa: CASSSPTMTGRGSNQPQHF

clone_size: -
j_call: TRBJ2-5
v_call: TRBV11-2
d_call: TRBD1
cdr3_nt: TGTGCCAGCAGCTTCGAACAGGGGGGCGAAGAGACCCAGTACTTC
cdr3_aa: CASSFEQGGEETQYF

clone_size: -
j_call: TRBJ2-3
v_call: TRBV11-3
d_call: TRBD1
cdr3_nt: TGTGCCAGCAGCTCCCCCGTCGGGACAGGGGTCGACACAGATACGCAGTATTTT
cdr3_aa: CASSSPVGTGVDTDTQYF

clone_size: -
j_call: TRBJ1-2
v_call: TRBV5-5
d_call: -
cdr3_nt: TGTGCCAGCAGTCTTACAGGGACCCCTAACTATGGCTACACCTTC
cdr3_aa: CASSLTGTPNYGYTF

clone_size: once
j_call: TRBJ2-7
v_call: TRBV5-1
d_call: -
cdr3_nt: TGCGCCAGCAGCTTGGCGATCGGCGGGGTTAACTCCTACGAGCAGTACTTC
cdr3_aa: CASSLAIGGVNSYEQYF

clone_size: few
j_call: TRBJ1-2
v_call: TRBV6-5
d_call: -
cdr3_nt: TGTGCCAGCACCAGGGCAGCTTATGGCTACACCTTC
cdr3_aa: CASTRAAYGYTF

clone_size: -
j_call: TRBJ2-1
v_call: TRBV9
d_call: -
cdr3_nt: TGTGCCAGCAGCCCTCATGGGACCTACAATGAGCAGTTCTTC
cdr3_aa: CASSPHGTYNEQFF

clone_size: -
j_call: TRBJ1-1
v_call: TRBV5-1
d_call: -
cdr3_nt: TGCGCCAGCAGCTTGGAGGGGAACACTGAAGCTTTCTTT
cdr3_aa: CASSLEGNTEAFF

clone_size: -
j_call: TRBJ2-3
v_call: TRBV5-1
d_call: -
cdr3_nt: TGCGCCAGCAGCTTGAGGGCGATCGGGGGCGGCGTGACAGATACGCAGTATTTT
cdr3_aa: CASSLRAIGGGVTDTQYF

clone_size: -
j_call: TRBJ1-4
v_call: TRBV4-3
d_call: -
cdr3_nt: TGCGCCAGCAGCCAAGAAAGAGGTGAAAAACTGTTTTTT
cdr3_aa: CASSQERGEKLFF